This T cell receptor (beta chain) was profiled in a study of blood T cell repertoires in COVID-19. Methods used by the authors: The assay estimated nucleated cells by amplifying reference gene primers. Repertoires were generated with immunoSEQ multiplex PCR, while TCRdb's copy carries only in-frame clones and drops some. The D gene and trimming were derived from the DNA, and the V and J assignments and clone size from that table. The sample holds 260,000 or so clones, about nine tenths seen once. The sample taken for sequencing was PBMCs or T cells enriched from blood (not recorded which). The origin of this receptor is a man between 18 and 35 years old who had recovered from COVID-19.

CDR3 sequence reads: CAWSTGVGEQYF. CDR3 nucleotides: TGTGCCTGGAGTACAGGGGTCGGGGAGCAGTACTTC. The V call is TRBV30, the J call TRBJ2-7; 7 nucleotides align to TRBD1. CDR3 length: 12 residues. Germline loops: CDR1 GTSNPN, CDR2 SVGIG (reference sequence). The V gene end was trimmed by 2 bases and the J gene end by 7 bases; junction bases not matched to a gene: 5.